The rows below give T cell receptor beta chains drawn from one sample of a study of OX40 agonist ivuxolimab in advanced cancers. Sequencing was performed with immunoSEQ multiplex PCR; in TCRdb, only in-frame clones are kept and a portion is missing. The table lists approximately 19,000 clones, about 92% of them singletons. Material: CD4+ or CD8+ T cells sorted from blood, obtained in a trial of the OX40 agonist ivuxolimab. These receptors were obtained from an adult with an advanced solid tumor such as melanoma, head and neck, liver or kidney cancer. CDR3s include the opening cysteine and the closing phenylalanine or tryptophan. The D gene is left open where the match is weak. A clone size is listed for some rows: how often the clone was seen (once, few, many), or a class if it is expanded.

j_call v_call clone_size d_call cdr3_nt cdr3_aa
TRBJ2-6 TRBV18 - TRBD1 TGTGCCAGCTCACCTAAGACAGGGGTCGATAGCTCTGGGGCCAACGTCCTGACTTTC CASSPKTGVDSSGANVLTF
TRBJ2-7 TRBV11-2 once - TGTGCCAGCAGCTTAGCCCCGTACAGTACCTACGAGCAGTACTTC CASSLAPYSTYEQYF
TRBJ2-1 TRBV27 few TRBD1 TGTGCCAGCAGTTCACACCTGACAGGGGGCAATGAGCAGTTCTTC CASSSHLTGGNEQFF
TRBJ1-6 TRBV4-3 - - TGCGCCAGCAGCCAAGATCGGGGGAATTCACCCCTCCACTTT CASSQDRGNSPLHF
TRBJ2-1 TRBV27 - TRBD2 TGTGCCAGCAGCCTACTAGCGGGGGGATACAATGAGCAGTTCTTC CASSLLAGGYNEQFF
TRBJ1-1 TRBV2 - - TGTGCCAGCAGTGTGGGAGGGGCAGGGTACATGAACACTGAAGCTTTCTTT CASSVGGAGYMNTEAFF
TRBJ2-7 TRBV27 - - TGTGCCAGCATGGGGACCGCCTACGAGCAGTACTTC CASMGTAYEQYF
TRBJ1-5 TRBV2 - - TGTGCCAGCAGTGAAGCGGCCGGGCTCCCCAGGCCCCAGCATTTT CASSEAAGLPRPQHF
TRBJ2-1 TRBV28 once TRBD1 TGTGCCAGCAGTTTTGGACAGGGGGCCTATGAGCAGTTCTTC CASSFGQGAYEQFF
TRBJ2-7 TRBV2 - TRBD1 TGTGCCAGTACGGGACAGGACTACGAGCAGTACTTC CASTGQDYEQYF
TRBJ2-5 TRBV7-9 - - TGTGCCAGCAGCATAATCGGGGTGGAGACCCAGTACTTC CASSIIGVETQYF
TRBJ2-7 TRBV6-5 - TRBD1 TGTGCCAGCACCGACTCGACAGGGGTCTACGAGCAGTACTTC CASTDSTGVYEQYF
TRBJ1-1 TRBV7-2 - - TGTGCCAGCAGCTTACCCATACAGGGAACGAACACTGAAGCTTTCTTT CASSLPIQGTNTEAFF
TRBJ2-7 TRBV7-9 - - TGTGCCAGCAGCTCGGAGGACGGAGCCTACGAGCAGTACTTC CASSSEDGAYEQYF
TRBJ2-1 TRBV28 - TRBD2 TGTGCCAGCAGTTTAGTTAGAGCGGGAGGCAATGAGCAGTTCTTC CASSLVRAGGNEQFF
TRBJ1-4 TRBV7-6 - - TGTGCCAGCAGCTTAGAAGGGGAGGGACCAGAAGAAAAACTGTTTTTT CASSLEGEGPEEKLFF
TRBJ2-5 TRBV25-1 few - TGTGCCAGCAGTGAATCTCTCGAGACCCAGTACTTC CASSESLETQYF
TRBJ1-2 TRBV6-1 - - TGTGCCAGCAGTCCGCCAATGTATGGCTACACCTTC CASSPPMYGYTF
TRBJ2-4 TRBV5-8 - TRBD1 TGTGCCAGCAGCTTGGGGCCGACAGGGGCGCCTATTCAGTACTTC CASSLGPTGAPIQYF
TRBJ2-2 TRBV11-2 - - TGTGCCAGCAGCTTACTGGGGCCCGGGGAGCTGTTTTTT CASSLLGPGELFF
TRBJ1-5 TRBV6-1 - - TGTGCCAGCAGTGATGAAGTCCTTGGAGGCAATCAGCCCCAGCATTTT CASSDEVLGGNQPQHF
TRBJ1-5 TRBV27 - TRBD1 TGTGCCAGCAGTATGACACAGGGGGCATATCAGCCCCAGCATTTT CASSMTQGAYQPQHF
TRBJ1-2 TRBV29-1 - TRBD1 TGCAGCGTACCTCACAGGGGGGGCTACACCTTC CSVPHRGGYTF
TRBJ2-7 TRBV6-1 - TRBD2 TGTGCCAGCAAGGGACTAACCTACGAGCAGTACTTC CASKGLTYEQYF
TRBJ2-2 TRBV28 few - TGTGCCAGCAGTTTTGGGACCGGGGAGCTGTTTTTT CASSFGTGELFF
TRBJ1-2 TRBV5-5 once - TGTGCCAGCAGCTCCGAAGGGCCTGGCTATGGCTACACCTTC CASSSEGPGYGYTF
TRBJ1-1 TRBV19 - - TGTGCCAGTAGTATATATGAGGCGGGGAACACTGAAGCTTTCTTT CASSIYEAGNTEAFF
TRBJ2-2 TRBV4-1 - - TGCGCCAGCAGCCTGTTGGAGCCCGACACCGGGGAGCTGTTTTTT CASSLLEPDTGELFF
TRBJ2-3 TRBV28 - - TGTGCCAGCAGATCCCCGCGGGGCACAGATACGCAGTATTTT CASRSPRGTDTQYF
TRBJ2-1 TRBV6-4 few - TGTGCCAGCAGTGCCAAGGTGGAAGGTTACAATGAGCAGTTCTTC CASSAKVEGYNEQFF
TRBJ2-4 TRBV28 - - TGTGCCAGCAGTTTTCAGGGGCCCAAAAACATTCAGTACTTC CASSFQGPKNIQYF
TRBJ2-1 TRBV7-9 - TRBD2 TGTGCCAGCAGACCAACTAGCGAGGTACAGTTCTTC CASRPTSEVQFF
TRBJ2-1 TRBV6-1 - TRBD2 TGTGCCAGCAGTGGCTGGACTAGCGGGAGTTCTGAGCAGTTCTTC CASSGWTSGSSEQFF
TRBJ2-7 TRBV6-1 once - TGTGCCAGCAGTGAACCCGGACTCTCCTACGAGCAGTACTTC CASSEPGLSYEQYF
TRBJ2-6 TRBV7-8 once TRBD1 TGTGCCAGCAGCTTGCCCTCGCGGGACAGGGATTCCTTACCTGGGGCCAACGTCCTGACTTTC CASSLPSRDRDSLPGANVLTF
TRBJ1-1 TRBV7-9 - - TGTGCCAGCAGCTTAGGGGAGCTTACTGAAGCTTTCTTT CASSLGELTEAFF
TRBJ2-7 TRBV28 - TRBD1 TGTGCCAGCAGTGTCACAGGGGTGGAATACGAGCAGTACTTC CASSVTGVEYEQYF
TRBJ1-4 TRBV28 - - TGTGCCAGCAGTCCCCCACGAGGAAAACTGTTTTTT CASSPPRGKLFF
TRBJ2-2 TRBV9 - - TGTGCCAGCAGCGTAGGGAACACCGGGGAGCTGTTTTTT CASSVGNTGELFF
TRBJ1-2 TRBV6-1 few - TGTGCCAGCAGGACCGGACACGCTTGGAACTATGGCTACACCTTC CASRTGHAWNYGYTF
TRBJ1-2 TRBV28 - - TGTGCCAGCAGCCCAGTACAGCCTAACTATGGCTACACCTTC CASSPVQPNYGYTF
TRBJ2-1 TRBV5-1 - - TGCGCCAGCAGCTTGGGAGACAGGTCCGAGCAGTTCTTC CASSLGDRSEQFF
TRBJ2-7 TRBV19 hyperexpanded - TGTGCCAGTAGTATTTTTGGCGAGCAGTACTTC CASSIFGEQYF
TRBJ2-1 TRBV4-3 - - TGCGCCAGCAGCCATCGGGTAGGGTATGAGCAGTTCTTC CASSHRVGYEQFF
TRBJ2-1 TRBV7-3 - TRBD2 TGTGCCAGCAGCCTAGGACTAGGCGGCAATGAGCAGTTCTTC CASSLGLGGNEQFF
TRBJ1-1 TRBV11-2 - - TGTGCCAGCAGCTTAGTGGTCCGGGGCCACACTGAAGCTTTCTTT CASSLVVRGHTEAFF
TRBJ2-7 TRBV6-5 - - TGTGCCAGCAGTTACAAACCGCAGGGATACGAGCAGTACTTC CASSYKPQGYEQYF
TRBJ2-1 TRBV15 - TRBD2 TGTGCCACCAGCACTTTGCGGGAGGGCCCGGACAATGAGCAGTTCTTC CATSTLREGPDNEQFF
TRBJ2-7 TRBV7-2 - - TGTGCCAGCAGCGGACCCCTGGCCTACGAGCAGTACTTC CASSGPLAYEQYF
TRBJ2-7 TRBV19 - TRBD1 TGTGCCAGTAGTATTAACACGGGACAGACCTACGAGCAGTACTTC CASSINTGQTYEQYF
TRBJ2-7 TRBV7-9 - - TGTGCCAGCAGCTTGGGCCCAAAATTTAGGTACTTC CASSLGPKFRYF
TRBJ2-7 TRBV18 - TRBD2 TGTGCCAGCTCATACGGGACTAGCGGATACGAGCAGTACTTC CASSYGTSGYEQYF
TRBJ2-7 TRBV28 - - TGTGCCAGCAGTCCCTCTGACGAGCAGTACTTC CASSPSDEQYF
TRBJ1-2 TRBV14 - TRBD1 TGTGCCAGCAGCCCCGGGACAGATCTCTTCTATGGCTACACCTTC CASSPGTDLFYGYTF
TRBJ2-6 TRBV7-9 once - TGTGCCAGCAGCTCGAGCGTGGTCTCTGGGGCCAACGTCCTGACTTTC CASSSSVVSGANVLTF